These 3 T cell receptor beta chains share one sample of origin, sequenced in a study of cytomegalovirus exposure and HLA in healthy donors. Primers included in the PCR were 60 Vbeta and 13 Jbeta primers. Libraries were prepared by immunoSEQ multiplex PCR; TCRdb keeps only in-frame clonotypes and omits some of them. The sample records under 200,000 clones, under 80% being singletons. Input material: PBMCs. The receptors were gathered from a man aged 35-49 years in good health and CMV-seronegative.

The V and J genes are TRBV18 and TRBJ1-2; no firm D call. Germline CDR1 reads KGHSH; CDR2 reads LQKENI. The CDR3 has 12 amino acids. V was pared by 2 bases and J by 7 bases, with 8 bases between. CDR3 sequence: CASSPEGGGYTF. DNA of the CDR3: TGTGCCAGCTCACCAGAGGGAGGTGGCTACACCTTC.

The CDR3 here is CASSIDSYNEQFF. DNA for the CDR3: TGTGCCAGTAGTATAGACAGCTACAATGAGCAGTTCTTC. The V call is TRBV19, the J call TRBJ2-1; D is unclear. Trimming removed 0 bases from V and 3 bases from J, with 3 bases in between. The V gene's germline CDR1 is LNHDA and CDR2 SQIVND (reference sequence). The CDR3 contains 13 residues.

The rearrangement joins TRBV7-3 to TRBJ2-3; tentatively, D is TRBD1 (5 bases). V was cut by 3 bases and J by 5 bases, with 12 bases left in between. In germline, CDR1 is SGHTA, CDR2 FQGTGA. CDR3 length equals 14 residues. CDR3 in amino acids: CASSLGGARDTQYF. The CDR3 nucleotides are TGTGCCAGCAGCTTGGGTGGGGCGAGAGATACGCAGTATTTT.